The sequence of this TCR beta chain was determined in a study of blood T cell repertoires in COVID-19. Study at large: From the United States, Italy and Spain came samples of acute and convalescent COVID-19.

The sample holds one count of this clone. The CDR3 is made up of 15 amino acids. The germline V gene encodes CDR1 SNHLY and CDR2 FYNNEI. With 4 bases clipped from V and 3 bases from J, the junction kept 5 bases outside the gene matches. Original handling: How many nucleated cells were present was estimated from reference gene primer amplification. Method: immunoSEQ multiplex PCR; TCRdb's copy keeps in-frame clones and lacks some. The V and J calls and clone size were taken over from that table, and D and trimming were inferred from the DNA. The sample holds about 200,000 clones, 84% seen once. Material: peripheral blood. The clonotype was recovered from a woman in her forties or fifties with active or convalescent COVID-19. The chain has TRBV2 and TRBJ2-2, with 7 positions matching TRBD1. Written as DNA, the CDR3 is TGTGCCAGCAGTGGGAGCGGACAGGACACCGGGGAGCTGTTTTTT. It yields the protein CASSGSGQDTGELFF. Supplemented by reference TRBV2 and TRBJ2-2, the full variable domain reads EPEVTQTPSHQVTQMGQEVILRCVPISNHLYFYWYRQILGQKVEFLVSFYNNEISEKSEIFDDQFSVERPDGSNFTLKIRSTKLEDSAMYFCASSGSGQDTGELFFGEGSRLTVL.